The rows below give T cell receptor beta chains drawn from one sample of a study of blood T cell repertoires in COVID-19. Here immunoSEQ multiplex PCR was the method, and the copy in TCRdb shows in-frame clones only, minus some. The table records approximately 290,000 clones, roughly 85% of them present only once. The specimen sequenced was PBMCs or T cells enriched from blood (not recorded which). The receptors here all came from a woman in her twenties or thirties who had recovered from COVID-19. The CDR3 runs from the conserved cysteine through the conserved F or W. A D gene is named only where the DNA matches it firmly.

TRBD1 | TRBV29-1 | CSVTGAAGELFF
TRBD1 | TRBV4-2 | CASSQELGSGQGRRETQYF
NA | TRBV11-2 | CASSPTSGYTF
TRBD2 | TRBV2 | CASSLGRAGNEQFF
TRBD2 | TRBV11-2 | CASSMGLGGKNEQFF
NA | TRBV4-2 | CASSQGGTDYNEQFF
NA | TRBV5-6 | CASSYAAVNSPLHF
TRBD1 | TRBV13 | CASRNRGDTGELFF
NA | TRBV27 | CASSLERRPSSGANVLTF
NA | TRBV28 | CASSLAQETQYF
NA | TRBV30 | CAWSVRGMSTEAFF
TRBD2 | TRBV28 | CASSRTGLAGGSTYEQYF
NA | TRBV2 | CASTQTEAFF
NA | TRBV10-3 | CAISVGNQPQHF
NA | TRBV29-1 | CSVSSGWASTDTQYF
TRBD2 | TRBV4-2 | CASSQALLAGDPYEQYF
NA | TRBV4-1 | CASSQDRDDRRNEKLFF
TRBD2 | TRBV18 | CASSPLLAGGLSNEQFF
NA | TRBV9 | CASSARESPYNEQFF
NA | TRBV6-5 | CASFLGAGWGYTF
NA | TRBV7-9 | CASTKAEADSGYGYTF
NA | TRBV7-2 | CASSRFGGNYGYTF
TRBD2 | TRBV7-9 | CAIHHGTSGSKDTQYF
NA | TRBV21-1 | CASSNREETQYF
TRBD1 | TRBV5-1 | CASSLASIRDRGHEQYF
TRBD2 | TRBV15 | CATSSKRLAGVERYNEQFF
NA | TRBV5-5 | CASSLSPPREGYTF
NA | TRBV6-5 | CASSLGGRTEAFF
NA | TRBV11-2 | CASSSLSASETQYF
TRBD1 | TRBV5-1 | CASSLVQGVAGELFF
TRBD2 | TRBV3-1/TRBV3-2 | CASSHSSGRHNEQFF
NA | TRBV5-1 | CASSPPSGSYYEQYF
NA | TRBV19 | CASSMAGNYEQYF
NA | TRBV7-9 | CASSSSGVMNTEAFF
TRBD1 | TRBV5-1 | CASSLATGGATEAFF
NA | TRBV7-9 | CASSDSGRHYEQYF
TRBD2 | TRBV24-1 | CATRSSGGSNEQFF
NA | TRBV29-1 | CSVLAGQETQYF
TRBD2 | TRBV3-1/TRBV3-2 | CASSQFLAGGKDTQYF
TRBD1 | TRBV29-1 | CSVEGTGHNEKLFF
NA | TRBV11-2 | CASSLAGGAGQETQYF
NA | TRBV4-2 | CASSQDLGGQLGEQYF
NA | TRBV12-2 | CASRLAKEVCQETQYF
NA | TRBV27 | CASSSYREAGANVLTF
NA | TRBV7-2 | CASNDPGRPPEQFF
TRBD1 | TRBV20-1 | CSASRTGVGGNSPLHF
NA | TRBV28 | CAHGGSTEAFF
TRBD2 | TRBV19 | CASSPGLAGEGNEQFF
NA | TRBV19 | CASSASPYEQYF
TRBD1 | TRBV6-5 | CASSSTGGGGNQPQHF
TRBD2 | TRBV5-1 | CASNSGVRDYLKETQYF
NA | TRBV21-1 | CASSKFTGELNTEAFF
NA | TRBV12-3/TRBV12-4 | CAITRVNSPLHF
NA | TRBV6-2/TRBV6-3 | CASSTQGPNTEAFF
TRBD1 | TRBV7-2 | CASSLSGTGNSPLHF
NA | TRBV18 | CASSPLAGSNQPQHF
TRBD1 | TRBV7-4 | CASSLGKFWTGRRKETPGLFF
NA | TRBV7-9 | CASSSLLGRRSETEAFF
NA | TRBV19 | CASSIALGGYDYGYTF
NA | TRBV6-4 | CASSDVGGGNQPQHF